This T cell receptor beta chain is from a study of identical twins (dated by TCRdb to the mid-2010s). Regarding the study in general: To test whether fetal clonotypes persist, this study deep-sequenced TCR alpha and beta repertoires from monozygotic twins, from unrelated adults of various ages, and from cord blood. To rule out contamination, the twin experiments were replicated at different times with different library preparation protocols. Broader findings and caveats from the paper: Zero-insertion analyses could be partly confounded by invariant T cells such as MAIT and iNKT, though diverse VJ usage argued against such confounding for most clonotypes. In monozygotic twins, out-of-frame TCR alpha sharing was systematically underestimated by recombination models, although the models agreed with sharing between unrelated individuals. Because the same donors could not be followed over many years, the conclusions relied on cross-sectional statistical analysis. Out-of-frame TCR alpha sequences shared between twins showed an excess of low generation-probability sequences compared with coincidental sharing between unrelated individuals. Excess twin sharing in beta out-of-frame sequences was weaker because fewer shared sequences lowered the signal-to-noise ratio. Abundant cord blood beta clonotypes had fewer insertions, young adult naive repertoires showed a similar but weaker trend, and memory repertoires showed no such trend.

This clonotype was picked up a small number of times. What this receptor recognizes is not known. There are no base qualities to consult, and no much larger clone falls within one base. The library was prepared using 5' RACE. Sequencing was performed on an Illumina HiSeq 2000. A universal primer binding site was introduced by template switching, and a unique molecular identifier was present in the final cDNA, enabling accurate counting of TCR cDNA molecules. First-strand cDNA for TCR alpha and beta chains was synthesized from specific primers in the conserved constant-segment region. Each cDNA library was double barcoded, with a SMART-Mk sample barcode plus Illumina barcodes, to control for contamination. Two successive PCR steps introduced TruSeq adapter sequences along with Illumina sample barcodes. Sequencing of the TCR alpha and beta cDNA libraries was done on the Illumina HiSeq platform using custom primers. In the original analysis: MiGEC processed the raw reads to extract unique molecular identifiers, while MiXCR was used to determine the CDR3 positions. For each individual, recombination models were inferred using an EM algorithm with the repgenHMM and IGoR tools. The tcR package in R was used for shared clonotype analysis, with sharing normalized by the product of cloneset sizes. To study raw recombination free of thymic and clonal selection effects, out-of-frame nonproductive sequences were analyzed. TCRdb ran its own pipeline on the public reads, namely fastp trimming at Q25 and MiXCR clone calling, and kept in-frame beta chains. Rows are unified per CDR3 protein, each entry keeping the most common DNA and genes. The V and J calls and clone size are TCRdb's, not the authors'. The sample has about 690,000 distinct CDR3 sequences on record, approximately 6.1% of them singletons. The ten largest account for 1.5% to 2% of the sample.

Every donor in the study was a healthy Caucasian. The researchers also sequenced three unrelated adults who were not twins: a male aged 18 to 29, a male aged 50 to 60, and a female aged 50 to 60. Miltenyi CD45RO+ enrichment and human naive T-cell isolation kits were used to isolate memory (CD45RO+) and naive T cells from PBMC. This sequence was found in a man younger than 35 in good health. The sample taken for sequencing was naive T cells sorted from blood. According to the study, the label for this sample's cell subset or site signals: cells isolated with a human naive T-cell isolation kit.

The sequence in DNA is TGTGCCAGCAGTTCGACTAGCGGGTTCTACGAGCAGTACTTC. The resulting protein is CASSSTSGFYEQYF. The chain is made from TRBV28 and TRBJ2-7; 10 junctional bases match TRBD2. The germline V gene yields MDHEN for CDR1 and SYDVKM for CDR2. Ends trimmed: V by 4 bases, J by 3 bases; bases unmatched to a gene: 3. The CDR3 goes from the cysteine to the phenylalanine over 14 residues. The only DNA kept is the CDR3, 42 bases in frame from the first base.